The 5 T cell receptor beta chains reported below all come from one sample, sequenced in a study of blood T cell repertoires in COVID-19. Measured with immunoSEQ multiplex PCR; TCRdb has only the in-frame clones, and not every one. The sample has more than 95,000 clones; about 88% are singletons. Sequencing used peripheral blood. The origin of the receptors is a woman older than 75 with acute or convalescent COVID-19.

This clone was seen only a few times. This CDR3 reads CASSPLGQGNNQPQHF. The CDR3 DNA sequence: TGTGCCAGCTCACCACTGGGACAGGGTAACAATCAGCCCCAGCATTTT. This chain links TRBV18 with TRBJ1-5, with 9 bases fitting TRBD1. The CDR3 covers 16 residues. V gave up 1 base and J gave up 3 bases; unmatched junction bases: 4. From germline, CDR1 is KGHSH and CDR2 LQKENI.

The chain is built from TRBV6-5 and TRBJ1-2; D is uncertain. The germline gives CDR1 MNHEY, CDR2 SVGAGI. CDR3 length: 12 residues. The ends were cut back, 6 bases at V and 3 bases at J, with 8 bases in the middle. The CDR3 nucleotides read TGTGCCAGCAGGAACACCTACTATGGCTACACCTTC. Its translation is CASRNTYYGYTF.

The V gene is TRBV5-4, the J gene TRBJ2-2; D not resolved. The length of the CDR3 is 15 residues. CDR1 is SGHNT and CDR2 is YYREEE in the germline V gene (reference sequence). V gave up 0 bases and J gave up 1 base, with 7 bases separating them. In DNA form, the CDR3 reads TGTGCCAGCAGCTTGGTTCCACAGAACACCGGGGAGCTGTTTTTT. Amino acid sequence: CASSLVPQNTGELFF.

J is TRBJ1-4 and V is TRBV19; 7 bases are shared with TRBD1. CDR3 length: 15 residues. CDR1 LNHDA and CDR2 SQIVND come from the germline V gene (reference sequence). J gave up 3 bases and V 5 bases, and 6 bases lay outside the gene matches. The CDR3 nucleotides are TGTGCCAGTAGTGCCCGGACAGGCGCTAATGAAAAACTGTTTTTT. Protein: CASSARTGANEKLFF.

The genes are TRBV7-9 and TRBJ2-5; 8 bases fit TRBD1. J gave up 5 bases and V 6 bases, and 8 bases lay outside the gene matches. This CDR3 has 14 amino acids. Germline V gives CDR1 SEHNR, CDR2 FQNEAQ (reference sequence). The CDR3 sequence is CASRRQGQGETQYF. The CDR3 DNA sequence: TGTGCCAGCAGAAGACAGGGGCAGGGGGAGACCCAGTACTTC.